This TCR beta chain appears in the sequencing data of a study of blood T cells in healthy people across ages. Broader study findings: Unknown donor CMV status possibly confounded expanded clonotype changes.

Next came a second PCR, run for about 6 to 12 cycles, which used a sample-barcoded 5' primer along with a J-beta primer mix. TCRdb reanalysed the 5' RACE reads using MiXCR and keeps one entry per CDR3 protein. The profile shows roughly 1,100,000 distinct CDR3 sequences, almost 25% of them singletons. This clonotype was detected a few times. Its antigen is still unknown. The V end was cut by 4 bases, the J end by 3 bases, with 18 bases between. Per germline, CDR1 MNHEY and CDR2 SVGAGI. The CDR3 runs 17 residues. These data were also filed under a second study, of T cells of mothers and their children.

The sequence was obtained from a girl aged 2 to 9 in good health. Sequencing used blood. The chain combines TRBV6-5 with TRBJ2-2; D possibly corresponds to TRBD1 (6 bases). CDR3 DNA sequence: TGTGCCAGCAGTTCCCCTTACAGGGCCGACTACACCGGGGAGCTGTTTTTT. Amino acid sequence: CASSSPYRADYTGELFF.